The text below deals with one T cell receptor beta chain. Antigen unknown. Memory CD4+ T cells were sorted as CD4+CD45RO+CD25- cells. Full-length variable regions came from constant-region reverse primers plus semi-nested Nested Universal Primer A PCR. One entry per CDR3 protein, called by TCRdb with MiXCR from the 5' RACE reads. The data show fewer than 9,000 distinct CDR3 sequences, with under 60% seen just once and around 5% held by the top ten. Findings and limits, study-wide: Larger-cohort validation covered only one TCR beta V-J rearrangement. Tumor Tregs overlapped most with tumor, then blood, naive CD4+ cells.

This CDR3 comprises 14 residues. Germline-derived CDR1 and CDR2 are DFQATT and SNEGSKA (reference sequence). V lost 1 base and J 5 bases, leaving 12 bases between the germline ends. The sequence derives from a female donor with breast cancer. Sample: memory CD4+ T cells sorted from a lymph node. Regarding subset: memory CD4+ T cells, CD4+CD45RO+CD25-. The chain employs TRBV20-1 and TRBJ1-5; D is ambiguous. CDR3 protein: CSARGSSPDQPQHF. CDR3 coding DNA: TGCAGTGCTAGAGGGAGTTCCCCTGATCAGCCCCAGCATTTT.